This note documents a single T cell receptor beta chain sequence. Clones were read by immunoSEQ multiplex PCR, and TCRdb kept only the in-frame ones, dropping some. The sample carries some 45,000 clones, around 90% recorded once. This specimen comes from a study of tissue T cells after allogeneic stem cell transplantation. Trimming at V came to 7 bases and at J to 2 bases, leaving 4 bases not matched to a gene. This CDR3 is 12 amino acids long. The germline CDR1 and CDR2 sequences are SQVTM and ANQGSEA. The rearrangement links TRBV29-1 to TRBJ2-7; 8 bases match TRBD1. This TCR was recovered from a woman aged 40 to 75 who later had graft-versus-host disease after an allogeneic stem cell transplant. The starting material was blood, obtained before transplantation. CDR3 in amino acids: CSAGTGTYEQYF. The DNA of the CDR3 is TGCAGCGCAGGGACAGGAACCTACGAGCAGTACTTC.